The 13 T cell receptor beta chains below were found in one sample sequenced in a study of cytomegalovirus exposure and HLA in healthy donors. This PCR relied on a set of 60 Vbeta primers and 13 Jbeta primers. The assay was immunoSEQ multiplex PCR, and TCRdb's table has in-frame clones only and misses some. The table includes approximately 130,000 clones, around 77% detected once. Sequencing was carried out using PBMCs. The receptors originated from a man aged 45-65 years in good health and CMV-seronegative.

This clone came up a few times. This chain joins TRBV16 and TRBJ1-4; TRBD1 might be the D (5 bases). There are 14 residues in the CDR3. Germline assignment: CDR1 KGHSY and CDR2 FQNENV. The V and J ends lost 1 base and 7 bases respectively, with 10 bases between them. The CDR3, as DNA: TGTGCCAGCAGCCAATGGCAGGGTGGTGAAAAACTGTTTTTT. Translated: CASSQWQGGEKLFF. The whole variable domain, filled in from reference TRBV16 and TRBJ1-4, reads GEEVAQTPKHLVRGEGQKAKLYCAPIKGHSYVFWYQQVLKNEFKFLISFQNENVFDETGMPKERFSAKCLPNSPCSLEIQATKLEDSAVYFCASSQWQGGEKLFFGSGTQLSVL.

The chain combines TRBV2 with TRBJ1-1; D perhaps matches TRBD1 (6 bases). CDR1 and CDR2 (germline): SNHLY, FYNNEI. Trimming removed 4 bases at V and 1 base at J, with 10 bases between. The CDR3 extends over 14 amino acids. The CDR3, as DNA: TGTGCCAGCAGTGTCAGACAGGAGAACACTGAAGCTTTCTTT. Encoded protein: CASSVRQENTEAFF. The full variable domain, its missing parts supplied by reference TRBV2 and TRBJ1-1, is EPEVTQTPSHQVTQMGQEVILRCVPISNHLYFYWYRQILGQKVEFLVSFYNNEISEKSEIFDDQFSVERPDGSNFTLKIRSTKLEDSAMYFCASSVRQENTEAFFGQGTRLTVV.

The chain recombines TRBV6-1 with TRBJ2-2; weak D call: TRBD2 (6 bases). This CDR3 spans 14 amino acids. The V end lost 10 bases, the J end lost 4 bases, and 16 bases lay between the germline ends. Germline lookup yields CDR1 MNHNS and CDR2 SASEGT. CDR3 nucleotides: TGTGCCACCTCGGTAGGGAGGACCACCGGGGAGCTGTTTTTT. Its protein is CATSVGRTTGELFF.

The CDR3 protein is CASHGSSQNEKLFF. The CDR3 region has the DNA TGCGCCAGCCATGGTAGCAGCCAGAATGAAAAACTGTTTTTT. The chain joins TRBV23-1 to TRBJ1-4; D is ambiguous. TRBV23-1 belongs to the ORF category, with a function that is uncertain. Trimming pared 8 bases from V and 5 bases from J, leaving 15 bases between. This CDR3 is 14 amino acids long.

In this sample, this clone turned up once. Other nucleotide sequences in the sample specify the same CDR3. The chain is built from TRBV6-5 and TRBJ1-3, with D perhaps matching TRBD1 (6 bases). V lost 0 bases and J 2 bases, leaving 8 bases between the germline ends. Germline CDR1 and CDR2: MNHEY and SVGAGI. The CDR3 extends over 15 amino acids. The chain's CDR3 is CASSYSTGTGNTIYF. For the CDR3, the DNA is TGTGCCAGCAGTTACTCTACAGGGACTGGAAACACCATATATTTT.

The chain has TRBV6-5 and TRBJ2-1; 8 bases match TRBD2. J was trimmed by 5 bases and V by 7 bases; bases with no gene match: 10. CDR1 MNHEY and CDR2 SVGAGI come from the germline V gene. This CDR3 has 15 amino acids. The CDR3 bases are TGTGCCAGCACCCACTGGGGTAGCGGGGACAATGAGCAGTTCTTC. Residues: CASTHWGSGDNEQFF.

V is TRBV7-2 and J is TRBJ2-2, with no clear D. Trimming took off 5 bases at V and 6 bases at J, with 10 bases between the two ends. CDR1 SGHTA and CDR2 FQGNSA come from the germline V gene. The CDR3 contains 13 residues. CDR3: CASSPPIAGELFF. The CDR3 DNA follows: TGTGCCAGCAGCCCCCCAATTGCCGGGGAGCTGTTTTTT.

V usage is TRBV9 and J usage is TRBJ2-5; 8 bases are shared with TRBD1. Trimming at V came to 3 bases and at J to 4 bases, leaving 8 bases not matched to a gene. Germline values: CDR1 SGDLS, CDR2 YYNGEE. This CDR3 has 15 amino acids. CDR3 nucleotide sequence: TGTGCCAGCAGCGAGAGGACAGGGAAGACAGAGACCCAGTACTTC. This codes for CASSERTGKTETQYF.

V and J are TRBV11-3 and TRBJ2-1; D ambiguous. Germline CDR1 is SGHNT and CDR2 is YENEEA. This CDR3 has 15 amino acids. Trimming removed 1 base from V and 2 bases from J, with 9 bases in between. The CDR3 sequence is CASSLAPQPYNEQFF. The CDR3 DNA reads TGTGCCAGCAGCTTAGCCCCACAGCCCTACAATGAGCAGTTCTTC.

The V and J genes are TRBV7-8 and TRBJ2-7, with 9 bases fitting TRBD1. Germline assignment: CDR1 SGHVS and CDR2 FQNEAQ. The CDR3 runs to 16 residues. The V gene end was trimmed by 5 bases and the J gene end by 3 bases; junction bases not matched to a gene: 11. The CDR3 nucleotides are TGTGCCAGCAGCGTCGACAGGGGGGTTGGATTCTACGAGCAGTACTTC. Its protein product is CASSVDRGVGFYEQYF.

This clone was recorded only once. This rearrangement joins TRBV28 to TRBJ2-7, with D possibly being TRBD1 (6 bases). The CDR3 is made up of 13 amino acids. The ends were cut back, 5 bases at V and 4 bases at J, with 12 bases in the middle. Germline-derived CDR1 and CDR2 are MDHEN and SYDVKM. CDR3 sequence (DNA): TGTGCCAGCAGTGGGCCAACAGGGTACGAGCAGTACTTC. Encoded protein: CASSGPTGYEQYF.

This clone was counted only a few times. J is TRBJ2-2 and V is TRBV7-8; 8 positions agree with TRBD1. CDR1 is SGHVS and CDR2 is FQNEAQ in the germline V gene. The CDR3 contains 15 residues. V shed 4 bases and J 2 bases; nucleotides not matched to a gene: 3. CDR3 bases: TGTGCCAGCAGCTCGGACAGGGTAAACACCGGGGAGCTGTTTTTT. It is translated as CASSSDRVNTGELFF.

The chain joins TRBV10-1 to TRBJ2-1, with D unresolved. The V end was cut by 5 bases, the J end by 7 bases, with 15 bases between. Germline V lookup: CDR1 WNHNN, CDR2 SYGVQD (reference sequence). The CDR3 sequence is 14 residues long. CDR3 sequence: CASSPTDLGNEQFF. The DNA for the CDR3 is TGCGCCAGCAGTCCCACCGACTTGGGTAATGAGCAGTTCTTC.